This T cell receptor beta chain was recorded in a study of blood T cell repertoires in COVID-19. Looking at the study overall: The analysed material was cDNA or gDNA that came from T cells, B-cell-depleted T cells, or PBMCs.

This table comes from immunoSEQ multiplex PCR, and its TCRdb copy is limited to in-frame clones, with some not included. Of about 160,000 clones listed, 80% are singletons. Germline assignment: CDR1 MGHDK and CDR2 SYGVNS. This CDR3 comprises 14 residues. Deletions cut 2 bases from V and 6 bases from J, with 13 bases between. The genes are TRBV25-1 and TRBJ1-2; tentatively, D is TRBD1 (5 bases). Source material: PBMCs or T cells enriched from blood (not recorded which). The sequence was obtained from a man aged 40-49 years who had recovered from COVID-19. CDR3 bases: TGTGCCAGCAGTGAACCGGATTGGGGGGATGGCTACACCTTC. Translated: CASSEPDWGDGYTF.